This T cell receptor beta chain stems from a study of blood T cell repertoires in COVID-19. The CDR3 covers 16 residues. The ends lost 3 bases at V and 8 bases at J; junction bases unmatched: 10. CDR1 and CDR2 from the germline V gene are LNHDA and SQIVND (reference sequence). The repertoire was sequenced with immunoSEQ multiplex PCR; TCRdb's copy has only in-frame clones and lacks some. The sample has about 230,000 clones; roughly 79% are singletons. The sequence came from a woman of 80 years or more with COVID-19, enrolled during active disease. The chain recombines TRBV19 with TRBJ1-6; TRBD1 agrees at 7 bases. The material sequenced was peripheral blood. Here the CDR3 DNA reads TGTGCCAGTAGTATTTCCGGGACAGAAGTGTATTCACCCCTCCACTTT. Protein sequence: CASSISGTEVYSPLHF.